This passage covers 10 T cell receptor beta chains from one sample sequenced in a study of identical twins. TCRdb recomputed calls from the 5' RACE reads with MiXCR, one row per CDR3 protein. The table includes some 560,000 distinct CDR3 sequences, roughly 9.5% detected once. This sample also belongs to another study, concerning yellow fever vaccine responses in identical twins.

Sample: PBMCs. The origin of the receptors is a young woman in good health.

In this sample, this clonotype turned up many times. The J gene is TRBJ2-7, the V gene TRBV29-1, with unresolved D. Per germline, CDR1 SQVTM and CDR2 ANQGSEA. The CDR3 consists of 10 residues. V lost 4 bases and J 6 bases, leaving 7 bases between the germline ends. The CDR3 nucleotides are TGCAGCGTTGTGGACCCCGAGCAGTACTTC. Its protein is CSVVDPEQYF.

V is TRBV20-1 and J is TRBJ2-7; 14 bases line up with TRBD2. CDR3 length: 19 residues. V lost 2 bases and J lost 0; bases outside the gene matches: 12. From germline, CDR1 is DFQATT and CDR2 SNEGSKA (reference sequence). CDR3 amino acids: CSARSAGTSGGRSSYEQYF. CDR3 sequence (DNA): TGCAGTGCTAGATCCGCCGGGACTAGCGGGGGCCGAAGCTCCTACGAGCAGTACTTC.

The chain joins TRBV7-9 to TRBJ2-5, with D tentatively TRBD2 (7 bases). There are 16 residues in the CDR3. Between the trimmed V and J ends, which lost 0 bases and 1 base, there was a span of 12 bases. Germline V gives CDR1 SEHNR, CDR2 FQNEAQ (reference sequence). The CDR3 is CASSLAGGLVQETQYF. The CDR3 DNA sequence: TGTGCCAGCAGCTTAGCCGGGGGGCTAGTCCAAGAGACCCAGTACTTC.

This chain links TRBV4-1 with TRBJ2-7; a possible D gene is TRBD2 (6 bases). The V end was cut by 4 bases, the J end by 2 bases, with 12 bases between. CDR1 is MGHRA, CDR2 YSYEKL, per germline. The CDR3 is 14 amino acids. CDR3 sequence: CASSLRDLPYEQYF. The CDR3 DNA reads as TGCGCCAGCAGCCTCCGGGACTTACCCTACGAGCAGTACTTC.

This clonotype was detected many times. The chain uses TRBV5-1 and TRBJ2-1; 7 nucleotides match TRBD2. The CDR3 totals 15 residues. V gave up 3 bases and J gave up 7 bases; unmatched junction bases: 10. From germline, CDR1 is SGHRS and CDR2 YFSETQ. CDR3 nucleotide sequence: TGCGCCAGCAGCTCATGGACCCCCGGGGGGAATGAGCAGTTCTTC. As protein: CASSSWTPGGNEQFF.

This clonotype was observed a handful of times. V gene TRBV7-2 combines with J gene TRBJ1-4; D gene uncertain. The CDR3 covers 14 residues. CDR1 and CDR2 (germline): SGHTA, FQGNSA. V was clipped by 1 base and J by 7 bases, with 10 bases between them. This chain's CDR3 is CASSLEAQSEKLFF. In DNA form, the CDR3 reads TGTGCCAGCAGCTTAGAGGCACAGAGTGAAAAACTGTTTTTT.

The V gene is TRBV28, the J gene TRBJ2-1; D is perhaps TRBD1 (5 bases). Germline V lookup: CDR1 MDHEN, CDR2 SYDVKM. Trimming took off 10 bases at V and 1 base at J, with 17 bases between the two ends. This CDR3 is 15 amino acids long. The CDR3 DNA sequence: TGTGCCATCCTCTCCAAGGGGCAGTCCTACAATGAGCAGTTCTTC. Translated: CAILSKGQSYNEQFF.

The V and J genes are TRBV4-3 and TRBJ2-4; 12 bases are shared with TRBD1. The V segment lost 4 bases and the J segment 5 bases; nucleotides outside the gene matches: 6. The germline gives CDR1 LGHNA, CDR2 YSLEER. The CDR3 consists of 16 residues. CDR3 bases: TGCGCCAGCAGCCGATTGGGACAGGGGGCTGAAAACATTCAGTACTTC. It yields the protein CASSRLGQGAENIQYF.

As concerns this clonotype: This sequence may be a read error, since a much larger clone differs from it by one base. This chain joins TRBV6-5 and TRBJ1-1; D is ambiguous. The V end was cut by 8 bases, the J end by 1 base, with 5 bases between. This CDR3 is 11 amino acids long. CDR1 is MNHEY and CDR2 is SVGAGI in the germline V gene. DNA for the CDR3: TGTGCCAGCGGCAAGAACACTGAAGCTTTCTTT. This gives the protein CASGKNTEAFF.

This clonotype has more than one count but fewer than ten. The CDR3 reads CASSLSYPGQGYEQYF. DNA of the CDR3: TGTGCCAGCAGTCTTTCCTATCCGGGACAGGGCTACGAGCAGTACTTC. The rearrangement joins TRBV6-1 to TRBJ2-7, with 9 positions matching TRBD1. The CDR3 is 16 residues long. Trimming removed 5 bases from V and 3 bases from J; junction bases left unmatched: 11. Germline CDR1 reads MNHNS; CDR2 reads SASEGT.